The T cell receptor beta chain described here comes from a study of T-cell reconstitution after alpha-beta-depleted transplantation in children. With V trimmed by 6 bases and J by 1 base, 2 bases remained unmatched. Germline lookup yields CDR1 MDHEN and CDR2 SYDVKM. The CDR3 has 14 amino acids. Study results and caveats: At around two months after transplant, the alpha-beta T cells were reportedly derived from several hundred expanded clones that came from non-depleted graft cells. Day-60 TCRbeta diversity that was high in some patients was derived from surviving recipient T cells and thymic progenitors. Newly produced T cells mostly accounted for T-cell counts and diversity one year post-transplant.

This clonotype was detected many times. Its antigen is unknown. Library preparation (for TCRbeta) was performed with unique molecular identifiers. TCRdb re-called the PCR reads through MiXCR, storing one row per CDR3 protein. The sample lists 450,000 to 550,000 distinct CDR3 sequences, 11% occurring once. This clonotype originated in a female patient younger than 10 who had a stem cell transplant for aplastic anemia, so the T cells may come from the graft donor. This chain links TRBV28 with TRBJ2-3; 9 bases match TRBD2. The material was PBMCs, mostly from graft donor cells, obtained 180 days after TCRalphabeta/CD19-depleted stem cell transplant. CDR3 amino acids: CASSQRGGTDTQYF. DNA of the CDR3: TGTGCCAGCAGCCAGCGGGGGGGCACAGATACGCAGTATTTT.